These T cell receptor beta chains were read from a single sample in a study of breast tumors, draining lymph nodes, adjacent tissues. TCRdb called the multiplex PCR reads again in MiXCR, with one record for every CDR3 protein. Here the sample spans about 180,000 distinct CDR3 sequences, more than 25% being singletons. Sequencing input: axillary lymph node tissue. Receptors were obtained from a female donor with breast cancer. Some clones in this sample may be carry-over from other donors' samples. Both conserved end residues are part of each CDR3. Fields, in order: clone size, V gene, D gene, J gene, CDR3 protein, CDR3 DNA. A D gene is named only where the DNA matches it firmly. Clone size is given for some rows only: seen once, a few or many times, or a class if the clone is expanded.

>many|TRBV27|TRBD1|TRBJ1-5
CATRDRAQQPQHF
TGTGCCACCCGTGACAGGGCACAGCAGCCCCAGCATTTT
>many|TRBV30|NA|TRBJ2-7
CAWGRDSSYEQYF
TGTGCCTGGGGGCGGGACAGCTCCTACGAGCAGTACTTC
>many|TRBV7-3|TRBD2|TRBJ2-6
CASSPFSGGRAGANVLTF
TGTGCCAGCAGTCCTTTTAGCGGGGGCAGGGCTGGGGCCAACGTCCTGACTTTC
>many|TRBV24-1|NA|TRBJ2-1
CATSGAYNEQFF
TGTGCCACCAGTGGAGCTTACAATGAGCAGTTCTTC
>few|TRBV10-3|NA|TRBJ1-1
CAISESGHSMNTEAFF
TGTGCCATCAGTGAGTCGGGGCACTCCATGAACACTGAAGCTTTCTTT
>few|TRBV4-1|NA|TRBJ2-4
CASSEGGTATRNIQYF
TGCGCCAGCAGCGAGGGAGGGACAGCCACGCGAAACATTCAGTACTTC
>many|TRBV24-1|TRBD2|TRBJ2-3
CATSDTASGRWDTQYF
TGTGCCACCAGTGACACGGCTAGCGGGAGATGGGATACGCAGTATTTT
>many|TRBV30|NA|TRBJ2-1
CAWSVRGADEQFF
TGTGCCTGGAGTGTACGTGGGGCGGACGAGCAGTTCTTC
>NA|TRBV5-1|NA|TRBJ1-5
CASSLGLNTGGNQPQHF
TGCGCCAGCAGCTTGGGGCTGAACACTGGAGGCAATCAGCCCCAGCATTTT
>many|TRBV7-9|TRBD2|TRBJ2-2
CASSLGGVDTGELFF
TGTGCCAGCAGCTTGGGGGGGGTAGACACCGGGGAGCTGTTTTTT
>many|TRBV27|TRBD1|TRBJ1-6
CASTSQGALGNSPLHF
TGTGCCAGCACATCCCAGGGGGCGTTGGGTAATTCACCCCTCCACTTT
>many|TRBV2|NA|TRBJ2-5
CASSKDTRETQYF
TGTGCCAGCAGTAAGGACACCCGGGAGACCCAGTACTTC
>many|TRBV10-2|TRBD1|TRBJ2-6
CASITGGAGANVLTF
TGCGCCAGCATTACAGGGGGCGCTGGGGCCAACGTCCTGACTTTC
>many|TRBV30|NA|TRBJ1-5
CAWSGEKSQPQHF
TGTGCCTGGAGTGGGGAGAAGTCTCAGCCCCAGCATTTT
>many|TRBV6-4|TRBD1|TRBJ2-3
CASSERGGTGDGWADTQYF
TGTGCCAGCAGTGAACGTGGAGGGACAGGGGATGGTTGGGCAGATACGCAGTATTTT
>NA|TRBV6-2/TRBV6-3|NA|TRBJ1-2
CASSYESQGLGYTF
TGTGCCAGCAGTTACGAATCCCAGGGGCTGGGCTACACCTTC
>many|TRBV30|NA|TRBJ1-5
CAWSVGGNQPQHF
TGTGCCTGGAGTGTTGGCGGCAATCAGCCCCAGCATTTT
>once|TRBV28|NA|TRBJ2-7
CASRSTRIYEQYF
TGTGCCAGCAGGTCTACTAGAATCTACGAGCAGTACTTC
>NA|TRBV20-1|NA|TRBJ2-5
CSASEGGRMTQYF
TGCAGTGCTAGCGAGGGGGGACGAATGACCCAGTACTTC
>NA|TRBV7-2|NA|TRBJ2-4
CASSSGPQGGWAKNIQYF
TGTGCCAGCAGCTCGGGGCCTCAGGGGGGATGGGCCAAAAACATTCAGTACTTC
>NA|TRBV7-3|TRBD2|TRBJ2-3
CASSLGSTGEGTQYF
TGTGCCAGCAGCTTAGGATCCACGGGGGAGGGTACGCAGTATTTT
>many|TRBV24-1|NA|TRBJ1-2
CATSDLGQGYGYTF
TGTGCCACCAGTGATTTGGGGCAGGGGTATGGCTACACCTTC
>many|TRBV29-1|NA|TRBJ1-4
CSVGQDELFF
TGCAGCGTTGGACAGGATGAACTGTTTTTT
>many|TRBV12-3/TRBV12-4|TRBD2|TRBJ2-2
CASSRASGVTGELFF
TGTGCCAGCAGTAGGGCTAGCGGGGTAACCGGGGAGCTGTTTTTT
>many|TRBV7-9|NA|TRBJ2-2
CASSSGAWGRTGELFF
TGTGCCAGCAGCTCAGGGGCCTGGGGCAGGACCGGGGAGCTGTTTTTT
>many|TRBV24-1|NA|TRBJ2-1
CATSDFFRAHEQFF
TGTGCCACCAGTGATTTTTTCAGGGCCCATGAGCAGTTCTTC
>many|TRBV3-1|TRBD1|TRBJ2-7
CASSVDRATSYEQYF
TGTGCCAGCAGCGTAGACAGGGCGACTTCCTACGAGCAGTACTTC
>NA|TRBV4-2|NA|TRBJ1-4
CASSQDWGGFKKLLF
TGTGCCAGCAGCCAAGATTGGGGGGGGTTTAAAAAACTGCTTTTT
>few|TRBV5-6|NA|TRBJ1-2
CASSLMGPRVDGYTF
TGTGCCAGCAGCTTGATGGGCCCCAGGGTCGATGGCTACACCTTC
>many|TRBV7-8|NA|TRBJ1-6
CASSLAVDLWNSPLHF
TGTGCCAGCAGCTTAGCGGTAGATCTTTGGAATTCACCCCTCCACTTT
>NA|TRBV7-2|NA|TRBJ2-5
CASSRGAQETQYF
TGTGCCAGCAGCCGGGGGGCCCAAGAGACCCAGTACTTC
>many|TRBV20-1|TRBD2|TRBJ2-3
CSARDPSGPTDTQYF
TGCAGTGCTAGAGATCCTAGCGGTCCCACAGATACGCAGTATTTT
>NA|TRBV20-1|TRBD1|TRBJ1-4
CSARETGIEKLFF
TGCAGTGCTAGAGAGACAGGGATCGAAAAACTGTTTTTT
>NA|TRBV28|NA|TRBJ1-6
CASTTIIDNSPLHF
TGTGCCAGCACCACGATCATAGATAATTCACCCCTCCACTTT
>NA|TRBV5-5|NA|TRBJ1-4
CASSLPGGLGEKLFF
TGTGCCAGCAGCCTTCCAGGCGGTCTAGGTGAAAAACTGTTTTTT
>many|TRBV10-3|NA|TRBJ2-7
CAISDLGTHSYEQYF
TGTGCCATCAGTGATCTAGGGACGCACTCCTACGAGCAGTACTTC
>many|TRBV2|NA|TRBJ2-1
CASWDTYNEQFF
TGTGCCAGTTGGGACACCTACAATGAGCAGTTCTTC
>many|TRBV6-4|TRBD2|TRBJ2-3
CASSVTSGKVF
TGTGCCAGCAGTGTTACTAGCGGGAAAGTATTT
>NA|TRBV30|TRBD2|TRBJ2-3
CAWSVLAGGDNEQYF
TGTGCCTGGAGTGTACTGGCGGGGGGAGACAATGAGCAGTATTTT
>NA|TRBV20-1|NA|TRBJ1-5
CSAFDQGRRTQPQHF
TGCAGTGCTTTCGACCAGGGGCGTAGGACTCAGCCCCAGCATTTT
>many|TRBV2|NA|TRBJ1-1
CASRGENTEAFF
TGTGCCAGCCGGGGGGAGAACACTGAAGCTTTCTTT
>many|TRBV4-3|NA|TRBJ1-5
CASSQEVGVFSNQPQHF
TGCGCCAGCAGCCAAGAAGTAGGGGTTTTTAGCAATCAGCCCCAGCATTTT
>many|TRBV11-3|NA|TRBJ2-5
CASSRNSQETQYF
TGTGCCAGCAGCCGGAACAGCCAAGAGACCCAGTACTTC
>many|TRBV2|NA|TRBJ1-2
CASSNSRVNYGYTF
TGTGCCAGCAGCAATTCCAGGGTTAACTATGGCTACACCTTC
>NA|TRBV20-1|NA|TRBJ2-1
CSARDPGTPVTSSYNEQFF
TGCAGTGCTAGAGATCCCGGGACACCCGTAACGAGCTCCTACAATGAGCAGTTCTTC